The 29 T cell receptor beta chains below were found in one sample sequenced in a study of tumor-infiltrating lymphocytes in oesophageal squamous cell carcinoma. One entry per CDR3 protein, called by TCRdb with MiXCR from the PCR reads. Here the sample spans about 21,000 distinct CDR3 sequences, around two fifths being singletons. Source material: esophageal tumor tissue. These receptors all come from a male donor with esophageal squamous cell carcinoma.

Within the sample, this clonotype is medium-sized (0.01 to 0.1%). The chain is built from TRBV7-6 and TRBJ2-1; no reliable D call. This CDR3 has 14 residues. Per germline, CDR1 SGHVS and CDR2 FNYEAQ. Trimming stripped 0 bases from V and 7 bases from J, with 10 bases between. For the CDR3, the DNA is TGTGCCAGCAGCTTAGCGGCCGGCGGAAATGAGCAGTTCTTC. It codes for CASSLAAGGNEQFF.

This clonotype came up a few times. CDR3 bases: TGTGCCAGCAGCTTAGTCTTACAAGAGACCCAGTACTTC. Protein: CASSLVLQETQYF. The chain couples TRBV7-2 to TRBJ2-5; the D is unclear. V was trimmed by 1 base and J by 2 bases, leaving 5 bases between them. Germline V lookup: CDR1 SGHTA, CDR2 FQGNSA. The CDR3 runs 13 residues.

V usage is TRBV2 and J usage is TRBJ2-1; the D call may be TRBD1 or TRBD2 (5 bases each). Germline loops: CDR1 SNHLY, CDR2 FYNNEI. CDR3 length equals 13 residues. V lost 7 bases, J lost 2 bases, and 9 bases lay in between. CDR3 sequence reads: CASKRGPYNEQFF. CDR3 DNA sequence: TGTGCCAGCAAGAGGGGACCCTACAATGAGCAGTTCTTC.

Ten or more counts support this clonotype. Written as DNA, the CDR3 is TGTGCCAGCAGTTACCATACAGGGAACACTGAAGCTTTCTTT. Its translation: CASSYHTGNTEAFF. The genes are TRBV6-6 and TRBJ1-1; D is perhaps TRBD1 (5 bases). The CDR3 loop spans 14 amino acids. V lost 2 bases and J 1 base, leaving 8 bases between the germline ends. The germline gives CDR1 MNHNY, CDR2 SVGAGI (reference sequence).

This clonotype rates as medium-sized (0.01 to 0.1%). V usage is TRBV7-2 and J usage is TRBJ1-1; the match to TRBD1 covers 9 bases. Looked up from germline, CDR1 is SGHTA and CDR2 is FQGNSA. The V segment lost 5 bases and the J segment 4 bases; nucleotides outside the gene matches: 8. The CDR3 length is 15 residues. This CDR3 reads CASSTQTGGGTEAFF. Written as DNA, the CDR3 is TGTGCCAGCAGCACTCAGACAGGGGGAGGCACTGAAGCTTTCTTT.

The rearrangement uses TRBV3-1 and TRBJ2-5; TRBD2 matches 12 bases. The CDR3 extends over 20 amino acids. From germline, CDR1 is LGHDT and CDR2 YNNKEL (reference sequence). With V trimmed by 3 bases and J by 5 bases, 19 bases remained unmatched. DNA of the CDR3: TGTGCCAGCAGCCAGACGTCCGCGGGACTAGCGGGCGGATCGGGTGAGACCCAGTACTTC. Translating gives CASSQTSAGLAGGSGETQYF.

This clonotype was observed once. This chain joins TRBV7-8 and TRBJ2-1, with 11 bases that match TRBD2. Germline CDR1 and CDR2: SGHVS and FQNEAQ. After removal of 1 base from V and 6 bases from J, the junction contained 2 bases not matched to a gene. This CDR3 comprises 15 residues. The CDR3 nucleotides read TGTGCCAGCAGCTTAGGTAGCGGGAGGGGCAATGAGCAGTTCTTC. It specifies CASSLGSGRGNEQFF.

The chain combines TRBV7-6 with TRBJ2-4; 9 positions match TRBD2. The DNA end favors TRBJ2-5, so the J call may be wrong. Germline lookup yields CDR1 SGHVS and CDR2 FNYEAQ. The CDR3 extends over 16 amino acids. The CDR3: CASSLLAGITQETQYF. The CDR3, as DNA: TGTGCCAGCAGCTTGCTAGCGGGGATCACCCAAGAGACCCAGTACTTC.

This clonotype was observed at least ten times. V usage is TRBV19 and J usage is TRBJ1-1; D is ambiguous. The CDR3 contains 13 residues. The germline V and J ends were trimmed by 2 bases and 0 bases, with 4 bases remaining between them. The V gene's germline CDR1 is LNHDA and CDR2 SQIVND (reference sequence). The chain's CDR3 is CASSILMNTEAFF. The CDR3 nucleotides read TGTGCCAGTAGTATACTCATGAACACTGAAGCTTTCTTT.

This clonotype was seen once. CDR3 loop: CASKSRGGKTEAFF. For the CDR3, the DNA is TGTGCCAGCAAAAGTAGGGGGGGGAAAACTGAAGCTTTCTTC. The genes are TRBV6-5 and TRBJ2-1; possibly TRBD2 for D (7 bases). Germline assignment: CDR1 MNHEY and CDR2 SVGAGI. The CDR3 contains 14 residues. Deletions cut 7 bases from V and 16 bases from J, with 26 bases between.

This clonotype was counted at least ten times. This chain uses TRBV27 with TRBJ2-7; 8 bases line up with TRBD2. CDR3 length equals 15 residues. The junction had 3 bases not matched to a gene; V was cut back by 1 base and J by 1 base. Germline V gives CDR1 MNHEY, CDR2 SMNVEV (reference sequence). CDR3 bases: TGTGCCAGCAGTTTATGGTTAGCGGGATCCTACGAGCAGTACTTC. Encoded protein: CASSLWLAGSYEQYF.

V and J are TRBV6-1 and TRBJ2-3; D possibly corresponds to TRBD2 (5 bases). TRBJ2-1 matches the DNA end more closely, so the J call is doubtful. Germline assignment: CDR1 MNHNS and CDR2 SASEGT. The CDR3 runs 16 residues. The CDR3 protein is CASSYYLGSVPYEQFF. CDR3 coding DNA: TGTGCCAGCAGTTATTATTTGGGGAGTGTCCCCTACGAGCAGTTCTTC.

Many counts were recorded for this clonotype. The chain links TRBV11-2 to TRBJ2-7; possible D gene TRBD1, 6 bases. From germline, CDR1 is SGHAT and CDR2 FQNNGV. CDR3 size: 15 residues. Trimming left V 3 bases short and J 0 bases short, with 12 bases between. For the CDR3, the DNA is TGTGCCAGCAGCTTCGACCGGGACAACTCCTACGAGCAGTACTTC. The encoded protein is CASSFDRDNSYEQYF.

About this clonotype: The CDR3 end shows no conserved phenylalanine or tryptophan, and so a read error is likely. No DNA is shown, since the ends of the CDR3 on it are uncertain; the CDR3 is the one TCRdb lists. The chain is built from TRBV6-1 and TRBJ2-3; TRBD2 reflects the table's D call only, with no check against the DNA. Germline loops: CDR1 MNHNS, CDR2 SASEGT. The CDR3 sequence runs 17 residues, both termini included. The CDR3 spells CASSDRASGNSPLHFGN.

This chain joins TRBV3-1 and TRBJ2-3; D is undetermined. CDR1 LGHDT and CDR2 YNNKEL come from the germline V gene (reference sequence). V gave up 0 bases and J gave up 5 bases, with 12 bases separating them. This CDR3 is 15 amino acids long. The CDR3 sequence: CASSQDRAKIDTQYF. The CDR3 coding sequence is TGTGCCAGCAGCCAAGATAGGGCCAAAATAGATACGCAGTATTTT.

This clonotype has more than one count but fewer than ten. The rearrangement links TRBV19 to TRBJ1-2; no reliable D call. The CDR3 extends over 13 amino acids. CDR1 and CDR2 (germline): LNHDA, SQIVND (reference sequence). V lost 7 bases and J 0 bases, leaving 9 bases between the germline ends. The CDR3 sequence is CASTNGANYGYTF. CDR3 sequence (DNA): TGTGCCAGTACTAACGGAGCTAACTATGGCTACACCTTC.

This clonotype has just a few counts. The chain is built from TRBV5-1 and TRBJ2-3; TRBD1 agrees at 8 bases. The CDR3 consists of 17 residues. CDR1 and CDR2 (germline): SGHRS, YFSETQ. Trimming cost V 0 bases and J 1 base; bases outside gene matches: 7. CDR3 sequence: CASSLDPPGGGTDTQYF. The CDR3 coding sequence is TGCGCCAGCAGCTTGGACCCCCCAGGGGGCGGCACAGATACGCAGTATTTT.

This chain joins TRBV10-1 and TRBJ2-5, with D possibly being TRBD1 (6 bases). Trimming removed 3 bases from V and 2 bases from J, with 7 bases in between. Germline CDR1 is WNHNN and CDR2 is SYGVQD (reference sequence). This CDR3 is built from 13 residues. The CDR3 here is CASSDGQQETQYF. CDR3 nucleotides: TGCGCCAGCAGTGACGGACAGCAAGAGACCCAGTACTTC.

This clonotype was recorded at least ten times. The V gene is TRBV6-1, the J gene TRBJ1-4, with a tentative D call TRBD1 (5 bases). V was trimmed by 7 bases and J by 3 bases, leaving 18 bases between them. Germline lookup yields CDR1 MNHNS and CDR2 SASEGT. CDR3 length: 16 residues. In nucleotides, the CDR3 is TGTGCCAGCACCCCCACCGGGAAAGGGGCTAATGAAAAACTGTTTTTT. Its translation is CASTPTGKGANEKLFF.

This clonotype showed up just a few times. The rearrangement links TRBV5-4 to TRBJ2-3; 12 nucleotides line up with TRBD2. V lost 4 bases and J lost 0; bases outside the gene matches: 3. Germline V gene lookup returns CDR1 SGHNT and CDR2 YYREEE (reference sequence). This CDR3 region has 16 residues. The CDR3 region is CASSTGLAGSTDTQYF. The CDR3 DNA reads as TGTGCCAGCAGCACTGGACTAGCGGGAAGCACAGATACGCAGTATTTT.

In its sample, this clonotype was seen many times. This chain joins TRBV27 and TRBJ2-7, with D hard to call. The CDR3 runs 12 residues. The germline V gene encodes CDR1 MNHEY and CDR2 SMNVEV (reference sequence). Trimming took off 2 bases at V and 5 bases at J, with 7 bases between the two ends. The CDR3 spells CASSLTFHEQYF. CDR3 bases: TGTGCCAGCAGTTTAACTTTTCACGAGCAGTACTTC.

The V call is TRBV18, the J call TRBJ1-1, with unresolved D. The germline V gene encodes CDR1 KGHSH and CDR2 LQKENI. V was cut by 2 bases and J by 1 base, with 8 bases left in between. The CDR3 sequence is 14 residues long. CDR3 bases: TGTGCCAGCTCACCAGGGCGGGAGAACACTGAAGCTTTCTTT. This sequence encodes CASSPGRENTEAFF.

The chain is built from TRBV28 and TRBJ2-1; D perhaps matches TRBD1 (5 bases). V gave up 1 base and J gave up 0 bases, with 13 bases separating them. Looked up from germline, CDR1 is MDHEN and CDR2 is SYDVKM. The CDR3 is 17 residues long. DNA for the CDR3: TGTGCCAGCAGTTTATCTCCAGGGATGGGCTCCTACAATGAGCAGTTCTTC. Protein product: CASSLSPGMGSYNEQFF.

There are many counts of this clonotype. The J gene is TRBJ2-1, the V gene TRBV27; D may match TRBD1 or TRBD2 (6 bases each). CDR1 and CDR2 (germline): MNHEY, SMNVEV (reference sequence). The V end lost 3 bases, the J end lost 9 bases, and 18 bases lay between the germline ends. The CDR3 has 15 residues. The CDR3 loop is CASSLLGAGIGEQFF. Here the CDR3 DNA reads TGTGCCAGCAGTTTGCTGGGGGCGGGAATAGGTGAGCAGTTCTTC.

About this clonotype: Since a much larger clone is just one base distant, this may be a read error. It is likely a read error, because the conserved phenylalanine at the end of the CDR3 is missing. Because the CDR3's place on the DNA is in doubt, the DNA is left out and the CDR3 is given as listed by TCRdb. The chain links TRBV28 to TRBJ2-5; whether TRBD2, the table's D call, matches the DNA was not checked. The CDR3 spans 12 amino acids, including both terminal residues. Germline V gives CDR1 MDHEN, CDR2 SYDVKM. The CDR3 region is CASSLTSGTLFL.

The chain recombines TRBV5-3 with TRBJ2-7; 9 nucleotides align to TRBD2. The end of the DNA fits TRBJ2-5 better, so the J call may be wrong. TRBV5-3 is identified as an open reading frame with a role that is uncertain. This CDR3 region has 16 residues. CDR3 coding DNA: TGTGCCAGCAGCGCCGCCGGGGGACTAGCCGGGGAGACCCAGTACTTC. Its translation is CASSAAGGLAGETQYF.

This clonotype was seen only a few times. The CDR3 is CASSLMTSGAYNEQFF. The CDR3 DNA follows: TGTGCCAGCAGTTTAATGACTAGCGGAGCTTACAATGAGCAGTTCTTC. The chain carries TRBV28 and TRBJ2-1; 9 bases fit TRBD2. The germline CDR1 and CDR2 sequences are MDHEN and SYDVKM. J was trimmed by 4 bases and V by 2 bases; bases with no gene match: 6. This CDR3 has 16 residues.

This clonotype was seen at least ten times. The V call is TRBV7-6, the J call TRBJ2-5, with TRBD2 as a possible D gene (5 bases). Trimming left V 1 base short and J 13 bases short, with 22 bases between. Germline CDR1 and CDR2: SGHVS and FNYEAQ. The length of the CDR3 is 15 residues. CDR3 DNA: TGTGCCAGCAGCTTAGGGCAGTTCAGCACCGGGGAGCTGTACTTC. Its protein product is CASSLGQFSTGELYF.

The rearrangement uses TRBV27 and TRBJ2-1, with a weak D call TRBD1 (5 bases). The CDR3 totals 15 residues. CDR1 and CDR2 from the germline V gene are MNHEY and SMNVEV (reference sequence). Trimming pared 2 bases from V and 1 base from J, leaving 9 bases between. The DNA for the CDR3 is TGTGCCAGCAGTTTAGGGGCGGTATCCTACAATGAGCAGTTCTTC. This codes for CASSLGAVSYNEQFF.